This T cell receptor beta chain comes out of a study of blood T cell repertoires in COVID-19. In the original analysis: From reference gene primer amplification, estimates of nucleated cell counts were derived. The data were produced by immunoSEQ multiplex PCR, yet TCRdb's version contains in-frame clones alone and is incomplete. The V and J calls and clone size were taken over from that table, and D and trimming were inferred from the DNA. This sample has about 160,000 clones, with about 83% found just once. CDR1 is SGHDT and CDR2 is YYEEEE in the germline V gene. Trimming cost V 1 base and J 9 bases; bases outside gene matches: 13. The CDR3 extends over 17 amino acids.

The chain recombines TRBV5-6 with TRBJ2-4; 10 bases map to TRBD2. Sequencing was performed on peripheral blood. This clonotype was obtained from a man between 65 and 85 years old who had recovered from COVID-19. The CDR3 sequence is CASSLIRTSGVTGIQYF. Written as DNA, the CDR3 is TGTGCCAGCAGCTTGATTCGAACTAGCGGGGTAACAGGCATTCAGTACTTC.